The 20 T cell receptor beta chains below all came from one sample that was sequenced in a study of cytomegalovirus exposure and HLA in healthy donors. This PCR relied on a set of 60 Vbeta primers and 13 Jbeta primers. Method: immunoSEQ multiplex PCR; TCRdb's copy keeps in-frame clones and lacks some. The repertoire holds roughly 160,000 clones, with more than 75% as singletons. Sample: PBMCs. These receptors were collected from a man aged 18 to 35 in good health and CMV-seropositive.

This chain links TRBV5-1 with TRBJ2-3; D may be TRBD2 (5 bases). Trimming shortened V by 0 bases and J by 6 bases, and 20 bases separated the two germline ends. Germline-derived CDR1 and CDR2 are SGHRS and YFSETQ. The CDR3 is 17 amino acids. Here the CDR3 reads CASSLDPGVWRTDTQYF. The CDR3 nucleotides are TGCGCCAGCAGCTTGGATCCCGGGGTCTGGCGGACCGATACGCAGTATTTT.

This sequence joins TRBV27 and TRBJ1-6; perhaps TRBD1 as D (5 bases). Germline V gives CDR1 MNHEY, CDR2 SMNVEV (reference sequence). This CDR3 has 15 amino acids. The germline V and J ends were trimmed by 2 bases and 5 bases, with 10 bases remaining between them. The CDR3 bases are TGTGCCAGCAGTTTAGAGGGACTCAATAATTCACCCCTCCACTTT. Amino acids: CASSLEGLNNSPLHF.

The V gene is TRBV7-9, the J gene TRBJ2-7; 9 bases are a match to TRBD2. There are 15 residues in the CDR3. From germline, CDR1 is SEHNR and CDR2 FQNEAQ (reference sequence). The ends lost 5 bases at V and 2 bases at J; junction bases unmatched: 7. The CDR3 reads CASSPPAGGPYEQYF. The CDR3 nucleotides are TGTGCCAGCAGCCCACCAGCGGGGGGTCCCTACGAGCAGTACTTC.

The J gene is TRBJ1-1, the V gene TRBV19; TRBD1 is a possible D gene (6 bases). The CDR3 extends over 13 amino acids. Germline CDR1 is LNHDA and CDR2 is SQIVND (reference sequence). V was trimmed by 6 bases and J by 6 bases, leaving 14 bases between them. This CDR3 reads CASSRTGNSEAFF. The CDR3 DNA sequence: TGTGCCAGTAGCCGAACAGGGAATTCTGAAGCTTTCTTT.

V usage is TRBV5-6 and J usage is TRBJ1-1, with D perhaps TRBD1 (5 bases). CDR3 size: 14 residues. Germline-derived CDR1 and CDR2 are SGHDT and YYEEEE. Deletions cut 1 base from V and 0 bases from J, with 7 bases between. CDR3 protein: CASSLKGMNTEAFF. The CDR3 DNA is TGTGCCAGCAGCTTGAAGGGGATGAACACTGAAGCTTTCTTT.

This clone appeared a few times. This CDR3 is CASSPWDRPNYGYTF. The CDR3 DNA reads TGTGCCAGCAGCCCCTGGGACAGGCCAAACTATGGCTACACCTTC. This chain connects TRBV13 to TRBJ1-2, with 8 bases lining up with TRBD1. Germline values: CDR1 PRHDT, CDR2 FYEKMQ (reference sequence). This CDR3 has 15 amino acids. Trimming took 5 bases from V and 2 from J; bases not matched to a gene: 7.

The V call is TRBV2, the J call TRBJ2-7, with D perhaps TRBD2 (6 bases). Trimming removed 0 bases at V and 5 bases at J, with 11 bases between. Germline V gives CDR1 SNHLY, CDR2 FYNNEI. This CDR3 is 14 amino acids long. In DNA, the CDR3 is TGTGCCAGCAGTGAAGCCTGGACTATCCACGAGCAGTACTTC. It specifies CASSEAWTIHEQYF.

V gene TRBV4-3 combines with J gene TRBJ2-1; possible D gene TRBD2, 5 bases. Germline V gene sequence: CDR1 LGHNA, CDR2 YSLEER. The CDR3 sequence is 16 residues long. With 4 bases removed from V and 0 bases from J, the gap between germline ends came to 13 bases. CDR3 DNA sequence: TGCGCCAGCAGCCGCGCGAGCGGTAGCTCCTACAATGAGCAGTTCTTC. Its translation: CASSRASGSSYNEQFF.

The table lists this clone with a few counts. The chain has TRBV6-1 and TRBJ2-1, with 8 positions matching TRBD2. The CDR3 length is 12 residues. V lost 3 bases to trimming and J lost 13 bases; unmatched junction nucleotides: 5. Germline assignment: CDR1 MNHNS and CDR2 SASEGT. CDR3 sequence reads: CASSDSGTPQFF. The CDR3 DNA reads as TGTGCCAGCAGTGATAGCGGGACACCACAGTTCTTC.

The CDR3 bases are TGTGCCAGCAGCTTATTAGATGAGGGTATCTCACCCCTCCACTTT. Translating gives CASSLLDEGISPLHF. The chain combines TRBV11-2 with TRBJ1-6; D unclear. Germline CDR1 and CDR2: SGHAT and FQNNGV. The germline V and J ends were trimmed by 2 bases and 10 bases, with 15 bases remaining between them. CDR3 size: 15 residues.

The V gene is TRBV5-4, the J gene TRBJ2-7; possibly TRBD2 for D (6 bases). Trimming shortened V by 0 bases and J by 2 bases, and 12 bases separated the two germline ends. From germline, CDR1 is SGHNT and CDR2 YYREEE (reference sequence). The CDR3 is 15 residues long. CDR3 in DNA: TGTGCCAGCAGCTTGGCGGCGGGGTTCACCTACGAGCAGTACTTC. It codes for CASSLAAGFTYEQYF.

The chain uses TRBV7-9 and TRBJ1-1; 10 bases are a match to TRBD1. This CDR3 comprises 13 residues. V was clipped by 5 bases and J by 8 bases; unmatched bases: 5. Germline loops: CDR1 SEHNR, CDR2 FQNEAQ (reference sequence). The CDR3 loop is CASSPDRGREAFF. The DNA of the CDR3 is TGTGCCAGCAGCCCAGACAGGGGGCGAGAAGCTTTCTTT.

This rearrangement joins TRBV5-4 to TRBJ2-1, with D maybe TRBD2 (5 bases). Germline V gives CDR1 SGHNT, CDR2 YYREEE (reference sequence). V lost 2 bases, J lost 5 bases, and 11 bases lay in between. This CDR3 comprises 14 residues. CDR3: CASSLDSVDNEQFF. DNA for the CDR3: TGTGCCAGCAGCTTAGATAGCGTGGACAATGAGCAGTTCTTC. The variable domain in full, completed from reference TRBV5-4 and TRBJ2-1, reads ETGVTQSPTHLIKTRGQQVTLRCSSQSGHNTVSWYQQALGQGPQFIFQYYREEENGRGNFPPRFSGLQFPNYSSELNVNALELDDSALYLCASSLDSVDNEQFFGPGTRLTVL.

CDR3 region: CASYGANVLTF. CDR3 in DNA: TGCGCCAGTTATGGGGCCAACGTCCTGACTTTC. The chain joins TRBV4-3 to TRBJ2-6; no definite D call. The germline V gene has CDR1 LGHNA and CDR2 YSLEER. V dropped 9 bases and J dropped 3 bases, with 3 bases sitting between them. The CDR3 has 11 amino acids.

The chain carries TRBV5-6 and TRBJ1-4, with a possible D match to TRBD1 (6 bases). Trimming stripped 5 bases from V and 0 bases from J, with 8 bases between. In germline, CDR1 is SGHDT, CDR2 YYEEEE. CDR3 size: 14 residues. The CDR3 coding sequence is TGTGCCAGCAGGACAGGAGCAACTAATGAAAAACTGTTTTTT. Translation gives CASRTGATNEKLFF.

This clone appeared a single time. The chain combines TRBV7-6 with TRBJ1-2; maybe TRBD1 (6 bases). The germline V and J ends were trimmed by 3 bases and 4 bases, with 9 bases remaining between them. Germline V gene sequence: CDR1 SGHVS, CDR2 FNYEAQ. The CDR3 totals 13 residues. The CDR3 sequence: CASSFGRGYGYTF. In nucleotides, the CDR3 is TGTGCCAGCAGCTTTGGCAGGGGCTATGGCTACACCTTC.

The chain uses TRBV19 and TRBJ1-5, with D unclear. This CDR3 has 15 residues. V lost 2 bases to trimming and J lost 5 bases, with 13 bases between them. Germline V CDR1 and CDR2: LNHDA, SQIVND (reference sequence). The DNA of the CDR3 is TGTGCCAGTAGTATACCCGCCAGCGGAGATCAGCCCCAGCATTTT. Its translation: CASSIPASGDQPQHF.

The chain employs TRBV6-5 and TRBJ2-7, with TRBD2 matching 11 bases. Germline-derived CDR1 and CDR2 are MNHEY and SVGAGI. This CDR3 contains 16 residues. J gave up 2 bases and V 4 bases, and 7 bases lay outside the gene matches. The CDR3 reads CASSWATSGSPYEQYF. CDR3 DNA: TGTGCCAGCAGTTGGGCAACTAGCGGGAGTCCCTACGAGCAGTACTTC.

This clone was detected a few times. The chain couples TRBV19 to TRBJ2-2, with TRBD2 as a possible D gene (5 bases). This CDR3 is built from 16 residues. CDR1 and CDR2 from the germline V gene are LNHDA and SQIVND (reference sequence). V lost 1 base and J lost 4, with 13 bases in between. CDR3 DNA: TGTGCCAGTAGTATAGTGGGGATCGCGGGCACCGGGGAGCTGTTTTTT. Its protein is CASSIVGIAGTGELFF.

For the CDR3, the DNA is TGCAGCGTTCGGGACTACGGGACCGGGGAGCTGTTTTTT. It is translated as CSVRDYGTGELFF. The rearrangement links TRBV29-1 to TRBJ2-2; 7 nucleotides align to TRBD2. J lost 5 bases, V lost 5 bases, and 5 bases had no gene match. The germline CDR1 and CDR2 sequences are SQVTM and ANQGSEA. The CDR3 sequence is 13 residues long.